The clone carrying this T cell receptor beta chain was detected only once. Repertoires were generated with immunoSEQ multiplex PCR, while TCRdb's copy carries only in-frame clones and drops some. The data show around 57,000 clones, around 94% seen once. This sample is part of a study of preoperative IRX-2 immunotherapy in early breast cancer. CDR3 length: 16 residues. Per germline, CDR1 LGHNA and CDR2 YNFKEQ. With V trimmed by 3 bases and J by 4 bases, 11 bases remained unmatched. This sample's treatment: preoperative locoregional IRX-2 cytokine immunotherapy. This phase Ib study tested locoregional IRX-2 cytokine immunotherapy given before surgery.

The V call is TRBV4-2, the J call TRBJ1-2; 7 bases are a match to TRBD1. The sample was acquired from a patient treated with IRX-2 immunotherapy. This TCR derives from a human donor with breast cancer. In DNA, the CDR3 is TGTGCCAGCAGCCATAGTTCCGGGACAGTTCCCTATGGCTACACCTTC. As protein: CASSHSSGTVPYGYTF.